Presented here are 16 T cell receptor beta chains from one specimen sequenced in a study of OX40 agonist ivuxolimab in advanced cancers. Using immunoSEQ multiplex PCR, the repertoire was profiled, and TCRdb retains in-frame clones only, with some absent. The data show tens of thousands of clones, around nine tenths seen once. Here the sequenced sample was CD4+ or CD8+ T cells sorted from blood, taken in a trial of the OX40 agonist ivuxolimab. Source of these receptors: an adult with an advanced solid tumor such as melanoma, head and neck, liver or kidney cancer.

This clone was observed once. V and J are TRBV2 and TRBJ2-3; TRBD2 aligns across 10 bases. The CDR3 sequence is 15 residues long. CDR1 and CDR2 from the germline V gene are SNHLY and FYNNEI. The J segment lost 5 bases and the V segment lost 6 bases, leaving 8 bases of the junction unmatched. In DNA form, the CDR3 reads TGTGCCAGCAGGGCTAGCGGGGGTAGTAAAGATACGCAGTATTTT. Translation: CASRASGGSKDTQYF.

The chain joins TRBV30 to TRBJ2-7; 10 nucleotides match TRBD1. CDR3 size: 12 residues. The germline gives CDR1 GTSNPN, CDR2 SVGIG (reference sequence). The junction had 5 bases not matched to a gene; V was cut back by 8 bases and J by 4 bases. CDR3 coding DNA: TGTGCCCTGACAGGGGGCGAATACGAGCAGTACTTC. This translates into CALTGGEYEQYF.

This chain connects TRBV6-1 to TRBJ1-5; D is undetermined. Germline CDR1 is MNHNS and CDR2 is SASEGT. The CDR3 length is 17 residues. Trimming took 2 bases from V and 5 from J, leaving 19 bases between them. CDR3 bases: TGTGCCAGCAGTGAATTTAATATGGCCTCCCAGCATCAGCCCCAGCATTTT. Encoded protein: CASSEFNMASQHQPQHF.

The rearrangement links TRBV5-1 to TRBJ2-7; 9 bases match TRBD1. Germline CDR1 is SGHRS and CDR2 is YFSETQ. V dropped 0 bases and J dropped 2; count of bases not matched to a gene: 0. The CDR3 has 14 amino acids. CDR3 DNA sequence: TGCGCCAGCAGCTTGGGACAGGGGGCCTACGAGCAGTACTTC. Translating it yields CASSLGQGAYEQYF.

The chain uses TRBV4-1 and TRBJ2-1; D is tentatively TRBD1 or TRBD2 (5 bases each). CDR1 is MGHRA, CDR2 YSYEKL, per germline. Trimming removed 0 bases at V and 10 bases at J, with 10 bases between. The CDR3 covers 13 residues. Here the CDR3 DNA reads TGCGCCAGCAGCCAAGATCAGGGCGGGGAGCAGTTCTTC. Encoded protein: CASSQDQGGEQFF.

CDR3 sequence (DNA): TGTGCCAGCAGCTTAAGTTGGGGTATGAACACTGAAGCTTTCTTT. Protein: CASSLSWGMNTEAFF. J is TRBJ1-1 and V is TRBV5-6; no definite D call. This CDR3 comprises 15 residues. Germline assignment: CDR1 SGHDT and CDR2 YYEEEE. The V gene lost 2 bases and the J gene lost 0 bases, with 11 bases spanning the gap. Together with reference TRBV5-6 and TRBJ1-1, the CDR3 gives the full variable domain: DAGVTQSPTHLIKTRGQQVTLRCSPKSGHDTVSWYQQALGQGPQFIFQYYEEEERQRGNFPDRFSGHQFPNYSSELNVNALLLGDSALYLCASSLSWGMNTEAFFGQGTRLTVV.

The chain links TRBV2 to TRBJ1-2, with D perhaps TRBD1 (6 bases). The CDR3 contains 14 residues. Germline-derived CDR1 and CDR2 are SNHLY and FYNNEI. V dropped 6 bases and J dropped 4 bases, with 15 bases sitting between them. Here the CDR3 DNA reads TGTGCCAGCAGAGCAGGGGTTTTAGGCTATGGCTACACCTTC. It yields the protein CASRAGVLGYGYTF.

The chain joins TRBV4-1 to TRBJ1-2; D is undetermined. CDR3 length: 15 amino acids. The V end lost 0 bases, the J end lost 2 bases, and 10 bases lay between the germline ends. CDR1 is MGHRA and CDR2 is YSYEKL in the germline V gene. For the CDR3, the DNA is TGCGCCAGCAGCCAAGACCCGGGTTTCAACTATGGCTACACCTTC. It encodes CASSQDPGFNYGYTF.

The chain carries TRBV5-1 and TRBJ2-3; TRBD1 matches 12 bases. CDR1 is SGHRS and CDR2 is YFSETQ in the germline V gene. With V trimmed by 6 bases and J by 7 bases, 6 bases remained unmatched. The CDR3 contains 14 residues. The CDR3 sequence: CASMGQGARNTQYF. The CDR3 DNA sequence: TGCGCCAGCATGGGACAGGGGGCGCGAAATACGCAGTATTTT.

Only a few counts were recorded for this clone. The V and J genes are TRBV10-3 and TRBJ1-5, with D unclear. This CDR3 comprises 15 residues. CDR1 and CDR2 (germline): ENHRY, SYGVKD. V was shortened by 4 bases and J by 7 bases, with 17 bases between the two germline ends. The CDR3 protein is CAISVHSSGVQPQHF. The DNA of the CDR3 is TGTGCCATCAGTGTACACTCTTCGGGAGTGCAGCCCCAGCATTTT.

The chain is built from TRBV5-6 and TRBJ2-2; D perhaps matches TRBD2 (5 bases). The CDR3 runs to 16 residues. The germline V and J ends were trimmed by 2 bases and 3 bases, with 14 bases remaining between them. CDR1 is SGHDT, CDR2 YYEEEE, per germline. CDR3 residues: CASSFWYPADTGELFF. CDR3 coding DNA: TGTGCCAGCAGCTTTTGGTACCCAGCGGACACCGGGGAGCTGTTTTTT.

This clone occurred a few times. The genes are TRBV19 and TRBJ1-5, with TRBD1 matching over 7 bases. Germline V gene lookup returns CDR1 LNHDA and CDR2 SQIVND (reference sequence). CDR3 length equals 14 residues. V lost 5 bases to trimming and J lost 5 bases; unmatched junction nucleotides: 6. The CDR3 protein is CASSWDSRDQPQHF. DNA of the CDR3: TGTGCCAGTAGTTGGGACAGCAGGGATCAGCCCCAGCATTTT.

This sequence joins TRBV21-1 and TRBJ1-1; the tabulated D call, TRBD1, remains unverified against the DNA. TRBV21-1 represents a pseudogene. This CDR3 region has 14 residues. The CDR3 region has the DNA TGTGCCAGCAGCATAGCCGGGACAGGAACTGAAGCTTTCTTT. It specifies CASSIAGTGTEAFF.

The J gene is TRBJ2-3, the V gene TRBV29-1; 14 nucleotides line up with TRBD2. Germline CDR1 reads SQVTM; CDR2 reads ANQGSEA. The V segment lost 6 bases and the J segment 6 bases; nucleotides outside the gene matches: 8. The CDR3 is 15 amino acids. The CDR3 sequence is CSVDPGLAGDDTQYF. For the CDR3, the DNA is TGCAGCGTCGACCCGGGACTAGCGGGAGATGATACGCAGTATTTT.

DNA for the CDR3: TGCGCCAGCAGCCACGACCCTGCCCGTGGAGGGACGGAAAAACTGTTTTTT. Its protein is CASSHDPARGGTEKLFF. The genes are TRBV4-1 and TRBJ1-4; possibly TRBD1 for D (5 bases). This CDR3 contains 17 residues. Trimming stripped 3 bases from V and 8 bases from J, with 22 bases between. Germline values: CDR1 MGHRA, CDR2 YSYEKL.

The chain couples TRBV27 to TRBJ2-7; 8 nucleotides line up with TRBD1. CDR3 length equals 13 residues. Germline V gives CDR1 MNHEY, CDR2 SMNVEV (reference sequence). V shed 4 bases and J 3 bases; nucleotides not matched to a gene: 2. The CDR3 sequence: CASSYTGGYEQYF. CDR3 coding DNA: TGTGCCAGCAGTTATACAGGGGGCTACGAGCAGTACTTC.